This T cell receptor (beta chain) was found in a study of response to subunit inactivated influenza vaccine. The trim removed 1 base at V and 4 bases at J, leaving 10 bases unmatched. CDR1 SGHVS and CDR2 FQNEAQ come from the germline V gene. This CDR3 has 17 residues. TCRdb reanalysed the RT-PCR reads using MiXCR and keeps one entry per CDR3 protein. The repertoire includes about 540,000 distinct CDR3 sequences, roughly 23% of them detected once, and 2.5% to 3.5% sits in the top ten. These data are also associated with another study on T cells expressing NK-cell markers. That report adds: UMI-tagged 5'RACE template switching yielded the TCR beta cDNA. Most of the eight sequenced donors were classified as HCMV-seropositive, and one was classified as seronegative.

The clonotype was recovered from a man aged 45-65 years who received an inactivated influenza vaccine. Source: CD4+ T cells sorted from PBMCs, taken roughly 12 days after vaccination. The gene calls are TRBV7-8 and TRBJ2-1; the match to TRBD2 covers 7 bases. The CDR3 is CASSLVRASGRYNEQFF. CDR3 nucleotide sequence: TGTGCCAGCAGCTTAGTAAGAGCTAGCGGCCGGTACAATGAGCAGTTCTTC.